This T cell receptor beta chain was sequenced during a study of vaccination effects on CD4 cells after COVID-19. Overall study context: Post-vaccine draws lagged the second dose by a median of 72 days.

The germline V gene has CDR1 MNHEY and CDR2 SVGAGI. This CDR3 contains 14 residues. V lost 0 bases to trimming and J lost 1 base, with 3 bases between them. The repertoire was sequenced with immunoSEQ multiplex PCR; TCRdb's copy has only in-frame clones and lacks some. The sample has 40,000 to 45,000 clones, approximately 82% seen once. Comment on this clone: The antigen is unknown.

Following 10 days of culture, CD4+ T cells were isolated. From March to December 2020, the person had a SARS-CoV-2 infection that was confirmed by PCR. Participants got two doses of BNT162b2 or mRNA-1273 vaccine. This receptor was taken from a human donor who had a prior SARS-CoV-2 infection. The genes are TRBV6-5 and TRBJ2-2; D call uncertain. The sequencing here drew on CD4+ T cells from PBMCs cultured without peptide, taken after COVID-19 vaccination. CDR3 sequence (DNA): TGTGCCAGCAGTTACTCAGGGAACACCGGGGAGCTGTTTTTT. Translating gives CASSYSGNTGELFF.